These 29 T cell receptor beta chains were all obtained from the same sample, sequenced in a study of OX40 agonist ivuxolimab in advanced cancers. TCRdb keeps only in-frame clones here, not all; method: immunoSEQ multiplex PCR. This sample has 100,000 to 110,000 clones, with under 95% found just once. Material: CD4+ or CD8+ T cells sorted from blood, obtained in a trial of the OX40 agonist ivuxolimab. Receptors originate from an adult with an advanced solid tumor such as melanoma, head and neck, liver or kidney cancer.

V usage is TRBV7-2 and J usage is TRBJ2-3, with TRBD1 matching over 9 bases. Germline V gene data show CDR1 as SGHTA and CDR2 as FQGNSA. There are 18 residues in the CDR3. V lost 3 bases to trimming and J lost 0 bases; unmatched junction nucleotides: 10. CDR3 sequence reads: CASSFGTGIWISTDTQYF. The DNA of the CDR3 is TGTGCCAGCAGCTTTGGGACAGGGATTTGGATTAGCACAGATACGCAGTATTTT.

The CDR3 bases are TGTGCCAGTAGTATCCACGTTGGCGGGACACGGAGCTCTGGAAACACCATATATTTT. Protein product: CASSIHVGGTRSSGNTIYF. The chain joins TRBV19 to TRBJ1-3; possible D gene TRBD1, 6 bases. V lost 3 bases to trimming and J lost 0 bases, with 21 bases between them. This CDR3 is 19 amino acids long. CDR1 and CDR2 from the germline V gene are LNHDA and SQIVND (reference sequence).

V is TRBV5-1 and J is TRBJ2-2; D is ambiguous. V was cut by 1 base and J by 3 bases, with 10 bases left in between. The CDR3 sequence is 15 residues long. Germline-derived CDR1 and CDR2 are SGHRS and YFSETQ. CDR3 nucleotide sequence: TGCGCCAGCAGCTTGTCTGGATCGGACACCGGGGAGCTGTTTTTT. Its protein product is CASSLSGSDTGELFF.

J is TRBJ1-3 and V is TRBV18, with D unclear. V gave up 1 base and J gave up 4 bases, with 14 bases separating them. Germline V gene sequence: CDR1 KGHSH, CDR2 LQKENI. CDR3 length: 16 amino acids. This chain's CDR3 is CASSPRRVQPGNTIYF. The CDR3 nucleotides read TGTGCCAGCTCACCACGGAGGGTCCAGCCAGGAAACACCATATATTTT. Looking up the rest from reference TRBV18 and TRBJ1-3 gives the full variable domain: NAGVMQNPRHLVRRRGQEARLRCSPMKGHSHVYWYRQLPEEGLKFMVYLQKENIIDESGMPKERFSAEFPKEGPSILRIQQVVRGDSAAYFCASSPRRVQPGNTIYFGEGSWLTVV.

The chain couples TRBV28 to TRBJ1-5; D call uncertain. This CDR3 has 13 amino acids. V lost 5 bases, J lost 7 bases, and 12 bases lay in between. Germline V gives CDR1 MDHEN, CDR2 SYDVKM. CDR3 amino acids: CASSPSGKQPQHF. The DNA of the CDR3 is TGTGCCAGCAGTCCATCGGGAAAGCAGCCCCAGCATTTT.

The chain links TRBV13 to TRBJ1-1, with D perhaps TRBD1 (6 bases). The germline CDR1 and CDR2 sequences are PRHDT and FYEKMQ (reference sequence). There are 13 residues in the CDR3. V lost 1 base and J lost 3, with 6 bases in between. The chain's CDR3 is CASSLDRDTEAFF. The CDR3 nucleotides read TGTGCCAGCAGCTTAGACAGGGACACTGAAGCTTTCTTT.

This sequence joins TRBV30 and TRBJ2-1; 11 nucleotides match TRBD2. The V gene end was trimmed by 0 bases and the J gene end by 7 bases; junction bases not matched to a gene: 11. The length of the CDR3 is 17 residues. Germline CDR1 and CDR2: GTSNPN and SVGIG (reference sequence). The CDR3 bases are TGTGCCTGGAGTGTTTGGAAGAGACTAGCGGGAAAAAATGAGCAGTTCTTC. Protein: CAWSVWKRLAGKNEQFF.

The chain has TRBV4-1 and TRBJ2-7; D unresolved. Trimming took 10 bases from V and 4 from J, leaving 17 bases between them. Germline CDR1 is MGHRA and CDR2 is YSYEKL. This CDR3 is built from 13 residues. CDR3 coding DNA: TGCGCCATCTTCTTAGAGGTAGGGTACGAGCAGTACTTC. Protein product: CAIFLEVGYEQYF.

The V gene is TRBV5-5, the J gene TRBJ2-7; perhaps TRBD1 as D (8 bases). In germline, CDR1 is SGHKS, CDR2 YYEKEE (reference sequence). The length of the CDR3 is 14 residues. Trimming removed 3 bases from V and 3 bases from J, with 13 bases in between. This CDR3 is CASSSQGGNYEQYF. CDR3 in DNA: TGTGCCAGCAGCTCACAGGGGGGGAACTACGAGCAGTACTTC. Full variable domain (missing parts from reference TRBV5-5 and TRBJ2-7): DAGVTQSPTHLIKTRGQQVTLRCSPISGHKSVSWYQQVLGQGPQFIFQYYEKEERGRGNFPDRFSARQFPNYSSELNVNALLLGDSALYLCASSSQGGNYEQYFGPGTRLTVT.

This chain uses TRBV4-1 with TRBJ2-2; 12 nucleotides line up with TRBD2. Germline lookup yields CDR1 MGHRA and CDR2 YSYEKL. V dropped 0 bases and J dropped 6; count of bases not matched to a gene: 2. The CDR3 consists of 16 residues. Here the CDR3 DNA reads TGCGCCAGCAGCCAAGAGACTAGCGGGAGCCCCGGGGAGCTGTTTTTT. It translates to CASSQETSGSPGELFF.

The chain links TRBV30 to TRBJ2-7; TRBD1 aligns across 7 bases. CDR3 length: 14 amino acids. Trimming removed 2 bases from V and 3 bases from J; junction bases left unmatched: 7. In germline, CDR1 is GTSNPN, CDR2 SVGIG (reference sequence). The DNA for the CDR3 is TGTGCCTGGAGTATAGACAGGGTAGGCTACGAGCAGTACTTC. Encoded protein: CAWSIDRVGYEQYF.

The CDR3 loop reads CASSPDATYGYTF. DNA of the CDR3: TGTGCCAGCAGCCCGGACGCCACCTATGGCTACACCTTC. The V gene is TRBV7-6, the J gene TRBJ1-2; D call uncertain. Germline V lookup: CDR1 SGHVS, CDR2 FNYEAQ. CDR3 length equals 13 residues. Trimming left V 5 bases short and J 4 bases short, with 11 bases between.

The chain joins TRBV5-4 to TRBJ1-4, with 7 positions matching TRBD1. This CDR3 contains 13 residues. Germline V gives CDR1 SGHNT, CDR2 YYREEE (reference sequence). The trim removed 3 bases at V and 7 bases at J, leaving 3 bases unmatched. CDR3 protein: CASSSGDSEKLFF. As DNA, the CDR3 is TGTGCCAGCAGCTCAGGGGACAGTGAAAAACTGTTTTTT.

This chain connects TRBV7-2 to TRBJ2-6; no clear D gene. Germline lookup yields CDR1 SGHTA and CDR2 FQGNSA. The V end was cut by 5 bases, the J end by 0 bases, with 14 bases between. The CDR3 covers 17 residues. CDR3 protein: CASSRTSVSSGANVLTF. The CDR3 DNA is TGTGCCAGCAGCCGAACCAGCGTCAGCTCTGGGGCCAACGTCCTGACTTTC. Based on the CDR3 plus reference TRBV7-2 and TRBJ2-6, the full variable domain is GAGVSQSPSNKVTEKGKDVELRCDPISGHTALYWYRQSLGQGLEFLIYFQGNSAPDKSGLPSDRFSAERTGGSVSTLTIQRTQQEDSAVYLCASSRTSVSSGANVLTFGAGSRLTVL.

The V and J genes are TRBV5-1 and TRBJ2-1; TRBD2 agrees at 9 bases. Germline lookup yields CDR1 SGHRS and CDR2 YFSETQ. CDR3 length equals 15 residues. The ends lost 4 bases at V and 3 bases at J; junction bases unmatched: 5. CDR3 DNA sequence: TGCGCCAGCAGCACCTTAGCGGGAGACTACAATGAGCAGTTCTTC. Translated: CASSTLAGDYNEQFF.

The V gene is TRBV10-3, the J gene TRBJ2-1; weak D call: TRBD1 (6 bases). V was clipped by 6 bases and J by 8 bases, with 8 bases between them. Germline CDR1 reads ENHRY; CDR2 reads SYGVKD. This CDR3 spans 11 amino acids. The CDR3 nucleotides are TGTGCCATCAGCAGGGGAGATGAGCAGTTCTTC. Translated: CAISRGDEQFF.

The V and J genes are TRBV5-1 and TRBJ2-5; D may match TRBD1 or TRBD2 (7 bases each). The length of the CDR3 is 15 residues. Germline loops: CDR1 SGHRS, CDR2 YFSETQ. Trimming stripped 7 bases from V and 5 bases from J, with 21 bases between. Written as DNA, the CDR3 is TGCGCCAGCCAGGGGGGGCGCGGATCCGGGGAGACCCAGTACTTC. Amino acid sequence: CASQGGRGSGETQYF.

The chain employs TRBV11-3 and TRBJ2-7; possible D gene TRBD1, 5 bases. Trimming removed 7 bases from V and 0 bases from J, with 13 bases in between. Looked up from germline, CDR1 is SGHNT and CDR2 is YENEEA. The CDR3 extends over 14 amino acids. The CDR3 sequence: CASTLDTDSYEQYF. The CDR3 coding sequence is TGTGCCAGCACCCTGGACACGGACTCCTACGAGCAGTACTTC.

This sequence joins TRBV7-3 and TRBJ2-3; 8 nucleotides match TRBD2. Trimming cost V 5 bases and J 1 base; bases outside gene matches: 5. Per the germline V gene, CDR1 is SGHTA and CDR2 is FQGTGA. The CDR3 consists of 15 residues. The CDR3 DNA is TGTGCCAGCAGCCCAGCGGGAGTTGGCACAGATACGCAGTATTTT. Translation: CASSPAGVGTDTQYF.

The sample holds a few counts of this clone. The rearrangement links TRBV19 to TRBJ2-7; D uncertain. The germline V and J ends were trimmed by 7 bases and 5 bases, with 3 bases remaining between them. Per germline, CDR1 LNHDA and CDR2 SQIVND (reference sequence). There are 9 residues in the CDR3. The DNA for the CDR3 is TGTGCCAGTACGAACGAGCAGTACTTC. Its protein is CASTNEQYF.

In DNA, the CDR3 is TGTGCCAGCAGCTTGAACAGCCTGAACACTGAAGCTTTCTTT. This gives the protein CASSLNSLNTEAFF. The chain is built from TRBV5-6 and TRBJ1-1; no definite D call. Germline lookup yields CDR1 SGHDT and CDR2 YYEEEE. CDR3 size: 14 residues. V was shortened by 1 base and J by 0 bases, with 7 bases between the two germline ends.

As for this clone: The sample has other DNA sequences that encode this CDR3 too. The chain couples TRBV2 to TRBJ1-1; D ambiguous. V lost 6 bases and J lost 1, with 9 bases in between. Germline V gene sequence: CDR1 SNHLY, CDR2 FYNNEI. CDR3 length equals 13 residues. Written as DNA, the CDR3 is TGTGCCAGCAGCGGGCAGGCGAACACTGAAGCTTTCTTT. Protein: CASSGQANTEAFF.

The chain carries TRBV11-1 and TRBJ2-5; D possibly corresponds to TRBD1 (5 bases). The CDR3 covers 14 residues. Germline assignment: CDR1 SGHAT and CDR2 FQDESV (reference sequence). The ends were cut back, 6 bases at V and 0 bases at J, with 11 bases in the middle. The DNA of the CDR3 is TGTGCCAGCAGACCCGACAGCAACCAAGAGACCCAGTACTTC. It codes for CASRPDSNQETQYF. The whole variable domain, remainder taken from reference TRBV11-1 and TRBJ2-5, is EAEVAQSPRYKITEKSQAVAFWCDPISGHATLYWYRQILGQGPELLVQFQDESVVDDSQLPKDRFSAERLKGVDSTLKIQPAELGDSAMYLCASRPDSNQETQYFGPGTRLLVL.

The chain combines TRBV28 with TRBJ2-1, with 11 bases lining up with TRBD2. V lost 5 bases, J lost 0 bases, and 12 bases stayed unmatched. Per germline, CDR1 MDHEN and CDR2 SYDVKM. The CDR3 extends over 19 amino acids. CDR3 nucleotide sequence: TGTGCCAGCAGTCCCACCTTAGGGCTAGCGGGAGGCTCCTACAATGAGCAGTTCTTC. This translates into CASSPTLGLAGGSYNEQFF.

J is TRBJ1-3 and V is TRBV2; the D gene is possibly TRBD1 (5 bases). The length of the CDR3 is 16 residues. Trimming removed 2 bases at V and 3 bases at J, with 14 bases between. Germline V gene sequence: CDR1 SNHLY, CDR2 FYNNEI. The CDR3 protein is CASSEYEGPGGNTIYF. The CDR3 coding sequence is TGTGCCAGCAGTGAATATGAGGGGCCGGGTGGAAACACCATATATTTT.

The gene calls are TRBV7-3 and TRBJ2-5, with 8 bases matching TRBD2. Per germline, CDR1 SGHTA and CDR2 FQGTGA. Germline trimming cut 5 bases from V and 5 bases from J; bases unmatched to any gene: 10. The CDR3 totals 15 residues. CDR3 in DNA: TGTGCCAGCAGCCCGCGGCGGGGGGCGTGGGAGACCCAGTACTTC. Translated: CASSPRRGAWETQYF.

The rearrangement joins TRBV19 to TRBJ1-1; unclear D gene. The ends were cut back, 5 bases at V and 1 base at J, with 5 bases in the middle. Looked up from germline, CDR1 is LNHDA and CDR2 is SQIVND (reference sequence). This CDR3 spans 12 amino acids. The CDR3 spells CASSLWNTEAFF. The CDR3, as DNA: TGTGCCAGTAGTTTGTGGAACACTGAAGCTTTCTTT.

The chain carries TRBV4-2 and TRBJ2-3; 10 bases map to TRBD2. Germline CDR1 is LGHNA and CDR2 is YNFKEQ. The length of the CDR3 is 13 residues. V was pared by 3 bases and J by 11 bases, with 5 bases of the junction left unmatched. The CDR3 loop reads CASSHPLAGEQYF. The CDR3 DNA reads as TGTGCCAGCAGCCACCCCCTAGCGGGAGAGCAGTATTTT.

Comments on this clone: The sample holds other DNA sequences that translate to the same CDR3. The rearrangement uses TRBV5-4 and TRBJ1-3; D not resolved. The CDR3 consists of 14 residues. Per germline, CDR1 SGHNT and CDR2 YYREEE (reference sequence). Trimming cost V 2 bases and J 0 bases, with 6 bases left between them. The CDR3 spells CASSLGSSGNTIYF. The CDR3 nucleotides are TGTGCCAGCAGCTTAGGAAGCTCTGGAAACACCATATATTTT.